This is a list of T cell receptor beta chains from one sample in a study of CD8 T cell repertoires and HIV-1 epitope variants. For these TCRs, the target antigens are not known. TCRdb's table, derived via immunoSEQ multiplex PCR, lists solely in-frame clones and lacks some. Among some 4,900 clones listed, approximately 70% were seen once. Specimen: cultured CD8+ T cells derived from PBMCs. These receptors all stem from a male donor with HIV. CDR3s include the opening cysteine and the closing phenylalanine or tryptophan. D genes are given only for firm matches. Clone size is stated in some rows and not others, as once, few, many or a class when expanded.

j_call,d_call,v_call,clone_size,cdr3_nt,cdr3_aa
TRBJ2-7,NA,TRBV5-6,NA,TGTGCCAGCAACTCTCCGGAGACTCTCTCCTACGAGCAGTACTTC,CASNSPETLSYEQYF
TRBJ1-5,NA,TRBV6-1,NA,TGTGCCAGCAGCGTATTTAGCAATCAGCCCCAGCATTTT,CASSVFSNQPQHF
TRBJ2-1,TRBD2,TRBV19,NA,TGTGCCAGTAGTTCGGGACTAGCGAGCTACTACAATGAGCAGTTCTTC,CASSSGLASYYNEQFF
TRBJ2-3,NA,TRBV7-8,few,TGTGCCAGCAGAGGCAGGGCTGGCACAGATACGCAGTATTTT,CASRGRAGTDTQYF
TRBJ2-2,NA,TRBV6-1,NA,TGTGCCAGCGACGCCGGTAGCTGGGTGGGCGGGGAGCTGTTTTTT,CASDAGSWVGGELFF
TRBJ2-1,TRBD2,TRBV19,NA,TGTGCCAGTCCGTTTGGGGGGGGCTACAATGAGCAGTTCTTC,CASPFGGGYNEQFF
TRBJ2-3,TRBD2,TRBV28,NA,TGTGCCAGCAGTTCCACCAGACTAGCGGGAGAGGGGGGGTACACAGATACGCAGTATTTT,CASSSTRLAGEGGYTDTQYF
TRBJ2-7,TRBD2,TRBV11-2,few,TGTGCCAGCAGCTTAGTAACTAGCGGGTACCCCTCCTACGAGCAGTACTTC,CASSLVTSGYPSYEQYF
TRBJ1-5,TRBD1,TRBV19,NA,TGTGCCAGTAGTATAGGAGACAGGGGACTGGGTCAGCCCCAGCATTTT,CASSIGDRGLGQPQHF
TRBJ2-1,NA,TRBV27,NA,TGTGCCAGCAGTTTAGTAGGGTGGGGAGAGCAGTTCTTC,CASSLVGWGEQFF
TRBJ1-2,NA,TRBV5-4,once,TGCGCCAGCAGCCAAGATCCCGTCGAACTCGACTATGGCTACACCTTC,CASSQDPVELDYGYTF
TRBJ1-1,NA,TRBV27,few,TGTGCCAGCAGTTTATCCGGTGTCGCCACTGAAGCTTTCTTT,CASSLSGVATEAFF
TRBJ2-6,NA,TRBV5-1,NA,TGCGCCAGCAGCGTTAGGGGGGCTTCCTCTGGGGCCAACGTCCTGACTTTC,CASSVRGASSGANVLTF
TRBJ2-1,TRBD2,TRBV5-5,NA,TGTGCCAGCAGCCTACGACTAGCGGGAGGGCCCTCCTACAATGAGCAGTTCTTC,CASSLRLAGGPSYNEQFF
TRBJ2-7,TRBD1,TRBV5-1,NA,TGCGCCAGCCCACCGGACAGGGCGACCTACGAGCAGTACTTC,CASPPDRATYEQYF
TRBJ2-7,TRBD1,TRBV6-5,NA,TGTGCCAGCAGGCAGGGGGCTTACGAGCAGTACTTC,CASRQGAYEQYF
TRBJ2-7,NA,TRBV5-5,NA,TGTGCCAGCAGCTTGGAGGGGGACTCCTACGAGCAGTACTTC,CASSLEGDSYEQYF
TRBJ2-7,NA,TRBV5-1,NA,TGCGCCAGCGCCCCCGAAAGTTCCTACGAGCAGTACTTC,CASAPESSYEQYF
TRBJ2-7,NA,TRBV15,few,TGTGCCACCAGCGGACAGATCAACGAGCAGTACTTC,CATSGQINEQYF
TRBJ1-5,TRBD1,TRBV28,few,TGTGCCAGCAGTTTATTATGGGGGGGACAGGGGGATAGACAGCATTTT,CASSLLWGGQGDRQHF
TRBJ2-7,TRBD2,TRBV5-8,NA,TGTGCCAGCAGCTTGGGGAGCGGGGCCGAGCAGTACTTC,CASSLGSGAEQYF
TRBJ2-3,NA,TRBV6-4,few,TGTGCCAGCAGTGATTTGGGCGGCACAGATACGCAGTATTTT,CASSDLGGTDTQYF
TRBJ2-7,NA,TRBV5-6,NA,TGTGCCACCCAAAAGAGGGGTGTAAACTACGAGCAGTACTTC,CATQKRGVNYEQYF
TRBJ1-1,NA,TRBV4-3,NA,TGCGCCAGCAGCCAAGTATTCGGCACTGAAGCTTTCTTT,CASSQVFGTEAFF
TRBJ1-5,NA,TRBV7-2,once,TGTGCCAGCAGCCCCGAGGGCTATAGCAATCAGCCCCAGCATTTT,CASSPEGYSNQPQHF
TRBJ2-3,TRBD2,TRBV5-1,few,TGCGCCAGCGGCTTAGGGGAGGGCCCTGGGGCAGATACGCAGTATTTT,CASGLGEGPGADTQYF
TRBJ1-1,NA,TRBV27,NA,TGTGCCAGCAGTAAATTTGACACATACACTGAAGCTTTCTTT,CASSKFDTYTEAFF
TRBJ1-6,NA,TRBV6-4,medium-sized,TGTGCCAGCAGTGACGGAGATAATTCACCCCTCCACTTT,CASSDGDNSPLHF
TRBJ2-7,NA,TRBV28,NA,TGTGCCAGCAGTTTATTACCGAGGGGAGACTACGAGCAGTACTTC,CASSLLPRGDYEQYF
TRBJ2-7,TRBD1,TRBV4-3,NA,TGCGCCAGCAGCCCGGGACAGGTCCCCTACGAGCAGTACTTC,CASSPGQVPYEQYF
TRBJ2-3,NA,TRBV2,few,TGTGCCAGCAGGGATGGAATTGGCACAGATACGCAGTATTTT,CASRDGIGTDTQYF
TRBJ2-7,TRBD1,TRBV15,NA,TGTGCCACCAGCAGAGTTAGGGGGCCCTACGAGCAGTACTTC,CATSRVRGPYEQYF
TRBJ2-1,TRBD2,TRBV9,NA,TGTGCCAGCAGCGTAGGAGCGGGAGGGTTCAATGAGCAGTTCTTC,CASSVGAGGFNEQFF
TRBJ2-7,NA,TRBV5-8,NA,TGTGCCAGCAGTTCACAGAGCCCCAGCTCCTACGAGCAGTACTTC,CASSSQSPSSYEQYF
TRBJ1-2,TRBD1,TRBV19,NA,TGTGCCAGTAGATACCTACAGGGGGCCCTCTATGGCTACACCTTC,CASRYLQGALYGYTF
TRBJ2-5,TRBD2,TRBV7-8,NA,TGTGCCAGCAGCTTAGAGAGGCTGGGCGGGGGAATACAAGAGACCCAGTACTTC,CASSLERLGGGIQETQYF
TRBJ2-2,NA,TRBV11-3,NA,TGTGCCAGCAGCTTAGAATCAAGTTCCAAGCTGTTTTTT,CASSLESSSKLFF
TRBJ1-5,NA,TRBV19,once,TGTGCCAGTCAGACCTTACAGGGCCCGAATCAGCCCCAGCATTTT,CASQTLQGPNQPQHF
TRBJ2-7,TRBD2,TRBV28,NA,TGTGCCAGCAGTCTAGCGGGGGGCCTCTCCTACGAGCAGTACTTC,CASSLAGGLSYEQYF
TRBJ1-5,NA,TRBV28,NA,TGTGCCAGCGCGTTGGGGACCCCCCAGCATTTT,CASALGTPQHF
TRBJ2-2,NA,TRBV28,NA,TGTGCCAGCAGTTTCTTCCGCGACGGGCACGGGGAGCTGTTTTTT,CASSFFRDGHGELFF
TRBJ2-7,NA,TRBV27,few,TGTGCCAGCAGTTCCCCGCCCTCCTACGAGCAGTACTTC,CASSSPPSYEQYF
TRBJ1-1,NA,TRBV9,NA,TGTGCCAGCAGCGCGGGGGTAGGGGTCACTGAAGCTTTCTTT,CASSAGVGVTEAFF
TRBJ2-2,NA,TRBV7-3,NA,TGTGCCAGCAGCTTAACCATTTTACCCCACAAGATGGGCGGGGAGCTGTTTTTT,CASSLTILPHKMGGELFF
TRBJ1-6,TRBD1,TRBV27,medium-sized,TGTGCCAGCAGTTCCGGGACAGCCCTCCACTTT,CASSSGTALHF
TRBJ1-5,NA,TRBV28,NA,TGTGCCAGCAGTACCCCAGGGTACCAGCCCCAGCATTTT,CASSTPGYQPQHF
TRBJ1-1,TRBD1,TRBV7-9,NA,TGTGCCAGCAGCTTGACGACAGGGATGAACACTGAAGCTTTCTTT,CASSLTTGMNTEAFF
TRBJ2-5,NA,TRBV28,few,TGTGCCAGCACCCCCTTGGGGGAAACGCAAGAGACCCAGTACTTC,CASTPLGETQETQYF
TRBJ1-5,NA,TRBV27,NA,TGTGCCAGCAGTTTATCGTTTAGCAATCAGCCCCAGCATTTT,CASSLSFSNQPQHF